A single sample gave rise to the 9 T cell receptor beta chains below, sequenced in a study of shared clonotypes between healthy human individuals. Positively selected for CCR7, the CD45RO-negative cells used as naive CD8 cells excluded terminally differentiated effector memory CD45RA+ cells. Repertoires were generated with immunoSEQ multiplex PCR, while TCRdb's copy carries only in-frame clones and drops some. Of over 2 million clones listed, around 96% are singletons. Sequenced: naive CD8+ T cells sorted from blood. Source of these receptors: a man younger than 35 in good health.

This chain links TRBV2 with TRBJ2-5; 8 positions match TRBD2. Germline V gene data show CDR1 as SNHLY and CDR2 as FYNNEI. The CDR3 is made up of 14 amino acids. J lost 4 bases, V lost 4 bases, and 5 bases had no gene match. CDR3 protein: CASSGRGAVETQYF. The CDR3, as DNA: TGTGCCAGCAGTGGGCGGGGGGCAGTAGAGACCCAGTACTTC.

The genes are TRBV7-2 and TRBJ2-4; D gene uncertain. The CDR3 covers 14 residues. The germline V and J ends were trimmed by 3 bases and 1 base, with 7 bases remaining between them. Germline CDR1 and CDR2: SGHTA and FQGNSA. CDR3 region: CASSFLGAKNIQYF. The CDR3 nucleotides are TGTGCCAGCAGCTTTTTGGGGGCCAAAAACATTCAGTACTTC. Together with reference TRBV7-2 and TRBJ2-4, the CDR3 gives the full variable domain: GAGVSQSPSNKVTEKGKDVELRCDPISGHTALYWYRQSLGQGLEFLIYFQGNSAPDKSGLPSDRFSAERTGGSVSTLTIQRTQQEDSAVYLCASSFLGAKNIQYFGAGTRLSVL.

This chain joins TRBV4-3 and TRBJ2-5, with D perhaps being TRBD1 or TRBD2 (5 bases each). The V gene lost 0 bases and the J gene lost 5 bases, with 19 bases spanning the gap. The CDR3 covers 17 residues. Per the germline V gene, CDR1 is LGHNA and CDR2 is YSLEER. In nucleotides, the CDR3 is TGCGCCAGCAGCCAAGATTGGAGAGGGAGTTGGGGGGAGACCCAGTACTTC. Translation gives CASSQDWRGSWGETQYF.

This chain links TRBV4-1 with TRBJ2-7; D perhaps matches TRBD1 (6 bases). Trimming removed 2 bases at V and 0 bases at J, with 14 bases between. The germline gives CDR1 MGHRA, CDR2 YSYEKL. This CDR3 is 16 amino acids long. CDR3 region: CASSQRNGDNSYEQYF. The CDR3 nucleotides are TGCGCCAGCAGCCAAAGGAATGGGGACAACTCCTACGAGCAGTACTTC.

The J gene is TRBJ2-7, the V gene TRBV7-9, with D possibly TRBD2 on 6 matching bases. The CDR3 contains 15 residues. Trimming removed 0 bases at V and 3 bases at J, with 12 bases between. The germline gives CDR1 SEHNR, CDR2 FQNEAQ (reference sequence). CDR3 region: CASSLASGLHYEQYF. CDR3 sequence (DNA): TGTGCCAGCAGCTTAGCTTCGGGACTGCACTACGAGCAGTACTTC.

The chain is built from TRBV27 and TRBJ2-7, with 7 bases that match TRBD2. Unmatched junction bases numbered 5, after V lost 3 bases and J lost 0 bases. The CDR3 extends over 15 amino acids. Looked up from germline, CDR1 is MNHEY and CDR2 is SMNVEV (reference sequence). CDR3 bases: TGTGCCAGCAGTTTTCAAGCGGGGAGCTCCTACGAGCAGTACTTC. This translates into CASSFQAGSSYEQYF.

The rearrangement links TRBV4-3 to TRBJ2-1, with D tentatively TRBD2 (6 bases). This CDR3 comprises 17 residues. Trimming took 3 bases from V and 1 from J, leaving 16 bases between them. The germline V gene encodes CDR1 LGHNA and CDR2 YSLEER. The CDR3 spells CASSHLTAGLSYNEQFF. The CDR3 bases are TGCGCCAGCAGCCATCTCACAGCGGGCCTTTCCTACAATGAGCAGTTCTTC.

This clone was seen only once. The chain uses TRBV19 and TRBJ1-1; 12 nucleotides align to TRBD1. Germline lookup yields CDR1 LNHDA and CDR2 SQIVND (reference sequence). This CDR3 is built from 18 residues. With V trimmed by 1 base and J by 0 bases, 6 bases remained unmatched. As DNA, the CDR3 is TGTGCCAGTAGTATAGCCGGGACAGGGGGCCCGATGAACACTGAAGCTTTCTTT. Its translation is CASSIAGTGGPMNTEAFF.

The chain uses TRBV6-1 and TRBJ2-2; TRBD2 aligns across 7 bases. Trimming cost V 7 bases and J 4 bases; bases outside gene matches: 6. CDR1 MNHNS and CDR2 SASEGT come from the germline V gene. The CDR3 totals 14 residues. The CDR3 DNA is TGTGCCAGCATAAGGGTAGCGGGCACCGGGGAGCTGTTTTTT. Residues: CASIRVAGTGELFF.